This TCR beta chain was recovered during a study of identical twins. General observations from the study: For zero-insertion analyses, partial confounding could come from invariant MAIT and iNKT cells.

As to this clonotype: Its antigen remains unknown.

All donors comprised healthy Caucasians. In TCRdb, the 5' RACE reads were re-called with MiXCR into one record per CDR3 protein. This sample yields 1.5 million to 2 million distinct CDR3 sequences, of which 32% are seen a single time; over 0.25% belongs to the top ten. The CDR3 is made up of 15 amino acids. CDR1 is MNHNS, CDR2 SASEGT, per germline. J lost 3 bases, V lost 7 bases, and 9 bases had no gene match. The specimen was cord blood. The sequence derives from a newborn girl in good health. The rearrangement uses TRBV6-1 and TRBJ2-1, with 7 bases that match TRBD1. The chain's CDR3 is CASTSWAGGYNEQFF. CDR3 in DNA: TGTGCCAGCACCTCGTGGGCAGGGGGCTACAATGAGCAGTTCTTC.